This is a list of T cell receptor beta chains from one sample in a study of early T cells in non-severe SARS-CoV-2 infection. TCRdb called the 5' RACE reads again in MiXCR, with one record for every CDR3 protein. The sample has fewer than 80,000 distinct CDR3 sequences, 7.5% to 9% seen once; the top ten hold around an eighth. The material sequenced was whole blood, taken at baseline. These receptors were obtained from an adult who was a healthcare worker with PCR-confirmed SARS-CoV-2 infection or an uninfected control (not recorded which). The CDR3 runs from the conserved cysteine through the conserved F or W. Fields, in order: J gene, clone size, V gene, D gene, CDR3 DNA, CDR3 protein. The D gene is left open where the match is weak. Size tells how often a clone was seen (once, few, many) or the class of an expanded clone, and some rows leave it out.

j_call: TRBJ2-1; clone_size: few; v_call: TRBV7-8; d_call: TRBD2; cdr3_nt: TGTGCCAGCAGGGTGGCGGGAGATATACATGAGCAGTTCTTC; cdr3_aa: CASRVAGDIHEQFF
j_call: TRBJ2-1; clone_size: many; v_call: TRBV5-6; d_call: NA; cdr3_nt: TGTGCCAGCAGGCAAGGGGAGCGGAGCTCCTACAATGAGCAGTTCTTC; cdr3_aa: CASRQGERSSYNEQFF
j_call: TRBJ2-7; clone_size: NA; v_call: TRBV6-6; d_call: NA; cdr3_nt: TGTGCCAGCAGTGCCGGGGGCGGAGGTTACTACGAGCAGTACTTC; cdr3_aa: CASSAGGGGYYEQYF
j_call: TRBJ2-7; clone_size: few; v_call: TRBV3-1; d_call: TRBD1; cdr3_nt: TGTGCCAGCAGCCAAGATATGAGGACAGGGAGATACGAGCAGTACTTC; cdr3_aa: CASSQDMRTGRYEQYF
j_call: TRBJ1-5; clone_size: many; v_call: TRBV7-2; d_call: NA; cdr3_nt: TGTGCCAGCAGCTCCCCTAATCAGCCCCAGCATTTT; cdr3_aa: CASSSPNQPQHF
j_call: TRBJ1-5; clone_size: few; v_call: TRBV30; d_call: TRBD1; cdr3_nt: TGTGCCTGGAACGGACAGGGCAATCAGCCCCAGCATTTT; cdr3_aa: CAWNGQGNQPQHF
j_call: TRBJ1-2; clone_size: few; v_call: TRBV18; d_call: NA; cdr3_nt: TGTGCCAGCTCACCCAGGATAACTGGGTATGGCTACACCTTC; cdr3_aa: CASSPRITGYGYTF
j_call: TRBJ1-2; clone_size: few; v_call: TRBV30; d_call: NA; cdr3_nt: TGTGCCTGGAGTAGGGGAACAGGCGCTGGGGGCTACACCTTC; cdr3_aa: CAWSRGTGAGGYTF
j_call: TRBJ1-1; clone_size: NA; v_call: TRBV5-5; d_call: NA; cdr3_nt: TGTGCCAGCACCGCCAGATCGAACACTGAAGCTTTCTTT; cdr3_aa: CASTARSNTEAFF
j_call: TRBJ2-7; clone_size: NA; v_call: TRBV20-1; d_call: TRBD2; cdr3_nt: TGCAGTGCTAGAACGGCTAGCGGGAGGACGGTCCACGAGCAGTACTTC; cdr3_aa: CSARTASGRTVHEQYF
j_call: TRBJ2-3; clone_size: many; v_call: TRBV5-8; d_call: NA; cdr3_nt: TGTGCCAGCAGCCGAGGAACAGGGTCTAGCACAGATACGCAGTATTTT; cdr3_aa: CASSRGTGSSTDTQYF
j_call: TRBJ1-1; clone_size: NA; v_call: TRBV25-1; d_call: NA; cdr3_nt: TGTGCCAGCAGTCCGCCAGGGTTCGCAGCTGAAGCTTTCTTT; cdr3_aa: CASSPPGFAAEAFF
j_call: TRBJ2-7; clone_size: many; v_call: TRBV10-3; d_call: TRBD2; cdr3_nt: TGTGCCATCAGCGATATTAGCTTTAGCGGGAGCTCCTACGAGCAGTACTTC; cdr3_aa: CAISDISFSGSSYEQYF
j_call: TRBJ2-7; clone_size: NA; v_call: TRBV27; d_call: NA; cdr3_nt: TGTGCCAGCAGTTTAGATGTCCGAGGGGGGTACGAGCAGTACTTC; cdr3_aa: CASSLDVRGGYEQYF
j_call: TRBJ1-5; clone_size: few; v_call: TRBV10-3; d_call: NA; cdr3_nt: TGTGCCATCAGTGGAGGGATAAATCAGCCCCAGCATTTT; cdr3_aa: CAISGGINQPQHF
j_call: TRBJ2-2; clone_size: few; v_call: TRBV9; d_call: NA; cdr3_nt: TGTGCCAGCAGAGCTACGGGAACCGGGGAGCTGTTTTTT; cdr3_aa: CASRATGTGELFF
j_call: TRBJ2-7; clone_size: many; v_call: TRBV19; d_call: TRBD2; cdr3_nt: TGTGCCAGTAGTACCGAGACTAGCGGTTACTACGAGCAGTACTTC; cdr3_aa: CASSTETSGYYEQYF
j_call: TRBJ1-5; clone_size: many; v_call: TRBV20-1; d_call: NA; cdr3_nt: TGCAGTGCCCGGGGACGCCCCGATCAGCCCCAGCATTTT; cdr3_aa: CSARGRPDQPQHF
j_call: TRBJ2-7; clone_size: many; v_call: TRBV5-1; d_call: NA; cdr3_nt: TGCGCCAGCAGCTTGGTTTGGGGGCGCGAGCAGTACTTC; cdr3_aa: CASSLVWGREQYF
j_call: TRBJ2-5; clone_size: NA; v_call: TRBV20-1; d_call: TRBD1; cdr3_nt: TGCAGTGCACTTCCGGCCAGGGGGCGCGGGGAGACCCAGTACTTC; cdr3_aa: CSALPARGRGETQYF
j_call: TRBJ1-2; clone_size: few; v_call: TRBV6-5; d_call: TRBD1; cdr3_nt: TGTGCCAGCAGCGAACGACAGGGTCTCTATGGCTACACCTTC; cdr3_aa: CASSERQGLYGYTF
j_call: TRBJ2-1; clone_size: many; v_call: TRBV9; d_call: NA; cdr3_nt: TGTGCCAGCAGCCCAGGGGATTCAACCAGTGAGCAGTTCTTC; cdr3_aa: CASSPGDSTSEQFF
j_call: TRBJ1-1; clone_size: few; v_call: TRBV24-1; d_call: TRBD1; cdr3_nt: TGTGCCACCAGTGATCGTGTTATCCGGGACAGGAGGGTAAGTGGGATGAACACTGAAGCTTTCTTT; cdr3_aa: CATSDRVIRDRRVSGMNTEAFF
j_call: TRBJ2-7; clone_size: NA; v_call: TRBV2; d_call: NA; cdr3_nt: TGTGCCAGCAGTGAGGTGGTTCCCTACGAGCAGTACTTC; cdr3_aa: CASSEVVPYEQYF
j_call: TRBJ2-7; clone_size: many; v_call: TRBV20-1; d_call: TRBD2; cdr3_nt: TGCAGTGCAGGGACTAGCGTAGAATCCTACGAGCAGTACTTC; cdr3_aa: CSAGTSVESYEQYF
j_call: TRBJ2-7; clone_size: many; v_call: TRBV20-1; d_call: TRBD1; cdr3_nt: TGCAGTGCTCCAGGGGGGACAGGCTACGAGCAGTACTTC; cdr3_aa: CSAPGGTGYEQYF
j_call: TRBJ2-1; clone_size: many; v_call: TRBV6-2/TRBV6-3; d_call: NA; cdr3_nt: TGTGCCAGCAGTTACGGGAATGAGCAGTTCTTC; cdr3_aa: CASSYGNEQFF
j_call: TRBJ1-4; clone_size: NA; v_call: TRBV6-1; d_call: NA; cdr3_nt: TGTGCCAGCAGGCTTTCGAGGGCAACTAATGAAAAACTGTTTTTT; cdr3_aa: CASRLSRATNEKLFF
j_call: TRBJ2-3; clone_size: NA; v_call: TRBV6-5; d_call: NA; cdr3_nt: TGTGCCAGTGGGACTCTTCAAACCCAAGGCACAGATACGCAGTATTTT; cdr3_aa: CASGTLQTQGTDTQYF
j_call: TRBJ1-1; clone_size: NA; v_call: TRBV5-1; d_call: TRBD1; cdr3_nt: TGCGCCAGCAGCCCTACGGACAGGGCGGGCGCTGAAGCTTTCTTT; cdr3_aa: CASSPTDRAGAEAFF
j_call: TRBJ2-3; clone_size: NA; v_call: TRBV11-2; d_call: NA; cdr3_nt: TGTGCCAGCAGCTTAGTCTGGGGTGGTAGCGGCCTTGGGGATACGCAGTATTTT; cdr3_aa: CASSLVWGGSGLGDTQYF
j_call: TRBJ2-5; clone_size: few; v_call: TRBV6-6; d_call: TRBD1; cdr3_nt: TGTGCCAGCAGTTACCCCGGACAGGGGTCAGGGGAGACCCAGTACTTC; cdr3_aa: CASSYPGQGSGETQYF
j_call: TRBJ1-5; clone_size: few; v_call: TRBV6-6; d_call: NA; cdr3_nt: TGTGCCAGCAGTTACTCGGGAATGGTTTCTTATCAGGGGTTACAGCCCCAGCATTTT; cdr3_aa: CASSYSGMVSYQGLQPQHF
j_call: TRBJ1-4; clone_size: few; v_call: TRBV6-5; d_call: NA; cdr3_nt: TGTGCCAGCAGTCCTGGATACCTGGAAAAACTGTTTTTT; cdr3_aa: CASSPGYLEKLFF
j_call: TRBJ2-1; clone_size: few; v_call: TRBV20-1; d_call: NA; cdr3_nt: TGCAGTGCTAGAGACAGAGACAATGAGCAGTTCTTC; cdr3_aa: CSARDRDNEQFF
j_call: TRBJ1-6; clone_size: many; v_call: TRBV15; d_call: NA; cdr3_nt: TGTGCCACCAGCAGGTCTCAGGGAGGGGAGTCACCCCTCCACTTT; cdr3_aa: CATSRSQGGESPLHF
j_call: TRBJ2-3; clone_size: many; v_call: TRBV18; d_call: NA; cdr3_nt: TGTGCCAGCTCACCGCGACCCGGGACAGATACGCAGTATTTT; cdr3_aa: CASSPRPGTDTQYF
j_call: TRBJ2-7; clone_size: many; v_call: TRBV7-9; d_call: TRBD1; cdr3_nt: TGTGCCAGCAGCGGAAGGACAGGGACTGGGGGCTCCGAGCAGTACTTC; cdr3_aa: CASSGRTGTGGSEQYF